Listed below are T cell receptor beta chains from one sample, sequenced in a study of regulatory T cells in long-lasting Graves disease. Using its own MiXCR run on the multiplex PCR reads, TCRdb lists one record per CDR3 protein. The sample yields hundreds of thousands of distinct CDR3 sequences, around 17% seen once. This sample also appeared in a second study, on T cells in Graves' hyperthyroidism and ophthalmopathy.

Sequences were derived from peripheral blood mononuclear cells (PBMCs), sampled at new diagnosis, from a patient treated with antithyroid drugs. The receptors were sampled from a woman aged 30 to 39 with Graves disease. CDR3s include the opening cysteine and the closing phenylalanine or tryptophan. A D gene is named only where the DNA matches it firmly. Size is stated for part of the rows, as once, few or many counts, or as a class when the clone is expanded.

v_gene: TRBV3-1; abundance: many; d_gene: TRBD2; j_gene: TRBJ2-2; CDR3aa: CASSVRSGSMTGELFF; CDR3nt: TGTGCCAGCAGTGTTAGGAGCGGGAGTATGACCGGGGAGCTGTTTTTT
v_gene: TRBV7-2; abundance: many; d_gene: TRBD2; j_gene: TRBJ2-7; CDR3aa: CASRYRLAGESFEQYF; CDR3nt: TGTGCCAGCAGGTACCGACTAGCGGGAGAAAGTTTCGAGCAGTACTTC
v_gene: TRBV20-1; abundance: many; d_gene: TRBD2; j_gene: TRBJ2-7; CDR3aa: CSASPSGRFYEQYF; CDR3nt: TGCAGTGCTAGCCCTAGCGGGAGGTTCTACGAGCAGTACTTC
v_gene: TRBV5-1; abundance: -; d_gene: TRBD1; j_gene: TRBJ1-3; CDR3aa: CASSLWTGDSGNTIYF; CDR3nt: TGCGCCAGCAGCTTGTGGACAGGCGACTCTGGAAACACCATATATTTT
v_gene: TRBV7-9; abundance: -; d_gene: TRBD1; j_gene: TRBJ2-1; CDR3aa: CASSPLHRGSYNEQFF; CDR3nt: TGTGCCAGCAGCCCTTTACACAGGGGAAGCTACAATGAGCAGTTCTTC
v_gene: TRBV28; abundance: many; d_gene: -; j_gene: TRBJ1-2; CDR3aa: CASSPGVNGYTF; CDR3nt: TGTGCCAGCAGCCCAGGGGTGAATGGCTACACCTTC
v_gene: TRBV5-1; abundance: many; d_gene: -; j_gene: TRBJ2-1; CDR3aa: CASSLVGGAYNEQFF; CDR3nt: TGCGCCAGCAGCTTGGTAGGCGGCGCCTACAATGAGCAGTTCTTC
v_gene: TRBV7-2; abundance: many; d_gene: TRBD1; j_gene: TRBJ2-3; CDR3aa: CASSAGQGLTDTQYF; CDR3nt: TGTGCCAGCAGCGCAGGACAGGGACTCACAGATACGCAGTATTTT
v_gene: TRBV29-1; abundance: few; d_gene: -; j_gene: TRBJ2-1; CDR3aa: CSVEDARKYNEQFF; CDR3nt: TGCAGCGTTGAAGATGCACGGAAATACAATGAGCAGTTCTTC
v_gene: TRBV11-2; abundance: many; d_gene: TRBD1; j_gene: TRBJ2-7; CDR3aa: CASSLGQVSYEQYF; CDR3nt: TGTGCCAGCAGCTTGGGACAGGTCTCCTACGAGCAGTACTTC
v_gene: TRBV7-9; abundance: -; d_gene: -; j_gene: TRBJ1-1; CDR3aa: CASSTGRPNTEAFF; CDR3nt: TGTGCCAGCAGTACGGGACGGCCGAACACTGAAGCTTTCTTT
v_gene: TRBV6-1; abundance: -; d_gene: -; j_gene: TRBJ1-1; CDR3aa: CASIPRTGGSFSMNTEAFF; CDR3nt: TGTGCCAGTATCCCAAGGACCGGTGGCTCTTTCTCCATGAACACTGAAGCTTTCTTT
v_gene: TRBV4-1; abundance: few; d_gene: -; j_gene: TRBJ2-3; CDR3aa: CASSQETSGLASTDTQYF; CDR3nt: TGCGCCAGCAGCCAAGAGACCAGCGGGTTAGCTAGCACAGATACGCAGTATTTT
v_gene: TRBV2; abundance: many; d_gene: TRBD1; j_gene: TRBJ1-6; CDR3aa: CASRPGQSNSPLHF; CDR3nt: TGTGCCAGCAGGCCGGGACAGTCTAATTCACCCCTCCACTTT
v_gene: TRBV11-2; abundance: many; d_gene: -; j_gene: TRBJ1-1; CDR3aa: CASSFHWLVNTEAFF; CDR3nt: TGTGCCAGCAGCTTCCATTGGTTGGTAAACACTGAAGCTTTCTTT
v_gene: TRBV11-2; abundance: many; d_gene: TRBD2; j_gene: TRBJ2-3; CDR3aa: CASSSNPPPGLAGGPTDTQYF; CDR3nt: TGTGCCAGCAGCTCCAATCCCCCCCCGGGACTAGCGGGAGGGCCCACAGATACGCAGTATTTT
v_gene: TRBV20-1; abundance: many; d_gene: -; j_gene: TRBJ2-7; CDR3aa: CSARAGSYEQYF; CDR3nt: TGCAGTGCTAGGGCTGGCAGCTACGAGCAGTACTTC
v_gene: TRBV6-2/TRBV6-3; abundance: few; d_gene: -; j_gene: TRBJ2-5; CDR3aa: CASSRGAGKYQETQYF; CDR3nt: TGTGCCAGCAGCCGAGGGGCCGGGAAGTACCAAGAGACCCAGTACTTC
v_gene: TRBV10-3; abundance: many; d_gene: -; j_gene: TRBJ1-1; CDR3aa: CAISEGSTEAFF; CDR3nt: TGTGCCATCAGTGAGGGGTCTACTGAAGCTTTCTTT
v_gene: TRBV29-1; abundance: -; d_gene: -; j_gene: TRBJ2-2; CDR3aa: CSVGRATGELFF; CDR3nt: TGCAGCGTAGGAAGGGCCACCGGGGAGCTGTTTTTT
v_gene: TRBV20-1; abundance: many; d_gene: -; j_gene: TRBJ2-1; CDR3aa: CSARPSHLSYNEQFF; CDR3nt: TGCAGTGCTAGACCGTCTCATCTCTCCTACAATGAGCAGTTCTTC
v_gene: TRBV29-1; abundance: many; d_gene: -; j_gene: TRBJ2-5; CDR3aa: CSAPGSSGETQYF; CDR3nt: TGCAGCGCCCCCGGCAGCAGTGGAGAGACCCAGTACTTC
v_gene: TRBV6-2/TRBV6-3; abundance: -; d_gene: TRBD1; j_gene: TRBJ1-1; CDR3aa: CASSYGAGTVRNTEAFF; CDR3nt: TGTGCCAGCAGTTACGGAGCTGGGACAGTAAGGAACACTGAAGCTTTCTTT
v_gene: TRBV28; abundance: few; d_gene: -; j_gene: TRBJ2-5; CDR3aa: CASSLRGQEEETQYF; CDR3nt: TGTGCCAGCAGTTTAAGAGGGCAGGAAGAAGAGACCCAGTACTTC
v_gene: TRBV28; abundance: many; d_gene: -; j_gene: TRBJ2-3; CDR3aa: CASSFLGGGPTDTQYF; CDR3nt: TGTGCCAGCAGTTTCTTAGGAGGGGGTCCTACAGATACGCAGTATTTT
v_gene: TRBV29-1; abundance: many; d_gene: -; j_gene: TRBJ2-3; CDR3aa: CSVSYTNTDTQYF; CDR3nt: TGCAGCGTTTCCTACACTAACACAGATACGCAGTATTTT
v_gene: TRBV6-2/TRBV6-3; abundance: many; d_gene: -; j_gene: TRBJ2-3; CDR3aa: CASTYIPTDTQYF; CDR3nt: TGTGCCAGCACGTACATCCCCACAGATACGCAGTATTTT
v_gene: TRBV2; abundance: many; d_gene: -; j_gene: TRBJ2-7; CDR3aa: CASSSRRSLYEQYF; CDR3nt: TGTGCCAGCAGTTCAAGGAGGAGTCTGTACGAGCAGTACTTC
v_gene: TRBV19; abundance: few; d_gene: TRBD1; j_gene: TRBJ1-2; CDR3aa: CASSPHSLGTGDDGYTF; CDR3nt: TGTGCCAGTAGCCCCCACTCCCTGGGGACAGGGGACGATGGCTACACCTTC
v_gene: TRBV10-3; abundance: -; d_gene: -; j_gene: TRBJ1-3; CDR3aa: CAILGAGTGNTIYF; CDR3nt: TGTGCCATCTTGGGCGCGGGGACTGGAAACACCATATATTTT
v_gene: TRBV7-9; abundance: many; d_gene: -; j_gene: TRBJ2-1; CDR3aa: CASTQDRLNEQFF; CDR3nt: TGTGCCAGCACCCAGGACAGACTCAATGAGCAGTTCTTC
v_gene: TRBV28; abundance: many; d_gene: -; j_gene: TRBJ2-5; CDR3aa: CASSGGHQETQYF; CDR3nt: TGTGCCAGCAGTGGGGGGCACCAAGAGACCCAGTACTTC
v_gene: TRBV20-1; abundance: many; d_gene: -; j_gene: TRBJ2-2; CDR3aa: CSASSGAGELFF; CDR3nt: TGCAGTGCTAGTAGCGGCGCCGGGGAGCTGTTTTTT
v_gene: TRBV28; abundance: -; d_gene: -; j_gene: TRBJ1-2; CDR3aa: CASSLGGWESYGYTF; CDR3nt: TGTGCCAGCAGTTTGGGGGGGTGGGAAAGCTATGGCTACACCTTC
v_gene: TRBV4-1; abundance: -; d_gene: TRBD1; j_gene: TRBJ2-3; CDR3aa: CASSQERGQGSLTDTQYF; CDR3nt: TGCGCCAGCAGCCAGGAGAGGGGACAGGGAAGCCTCACAGATACGCAGTATTTT
v_gene: TRBV29-1; abundance: many; d_gene: -; j_gene: TRBJ2-3; CDR3aa: CSVDRRADTQYF; CDR3nt: TGCAGCGTTGATAGAAGGGCAGATACGCAGTATTTT
v_gene: TRBV4-1; abundance: many; d_gene: TRBD2; j_gene: TRBJ2-3; CDR3aa: CASSQDNSGAPRTDTQYF; CDR3nt: TGCGCCAGCAGCCAAGACAATAGCGGGGCTCCTAGGACAGATACGCAGTATTTT
v_gene: TRBV11-2; abundance: many; d_gene: -; j_gene: TRBJ2-6; CDR3aa: CASSLYGSGANVLTF; CDR3nt: TGTGCCAGCAGCTTATACGGCTCTGGGGCCAACGTCCTGACTTTC
v_gene: TRBV27; abundance: many; d_gene: TRBD2; j_gene: TRBJ2-7; CDR3aa: CASSRAGARNEQYF; CDR3nt: TGTGCCAGCAGTCGAGCGGGGGCGCGCAACGAGCAGTACTTC
v_gene: TRBV27; abundance: many; d_gene: TRBD1; j_gene: TRBJ1-1; CDR3aa: CASSTRTGTEAFF; CDR3nt: TGTGCCAGCAGTACTCGGACAGGGACTGAAGCTTTCTTT
v_gene: TRBV4-1; abundance: many; d_gene: -; j_gene: TRBJ1-5; CDR3aa: CASSQAFAGPSNQPQHF; CDR3nt: TGCGCCAGCAGCCAAGCCTTTGCAGGGCCCAGCAATCAGCCCCAGCATTTT
v_gene: TRBV20-1; abundance: -; d_gene: -; j_gene: TRBJ2-3; CDR3aa: CSAQRSSTDTQYF; CDR3nt: TGCAGTGCTCAACGATCTAGCACAGATACGCAGTATTTT
v_gene: TRBV7-3; abundance: many; d_gene: TRBD1; j_gene: TRBJ2-5; CDR3aa: CASSQDRGETQYF; CDR3nt: TGTGCCAGCAGCCAGGACAGGGGAGAGACCCAGTACTTC
v_gene: TRBV4-2; abundance: few; d_gene: -; j_gene: TRBJ2-5; CDR3aa: CASSQDRVQETQYF; CDR3nt: TGTGCCAGCAGCCAAGACCGGGTGCAAGAGACCCAGTACTTC
v_gene: TRBV28; abundance: few; d_gene: -; j_gene: TRBJ2-6; CDR3aa: CATTDVSGANVLTF; CDR3nt: TGTGCCACTACGGACGTCTCTGGGGCCAACGTCCTGACTTTC
v_gene: TRBV6-2/TRBV6-3; abundance: -; d_gene: TRBD2; j_gene: TRBJ2-7; CDR3aa: CASLISPGGTYEQYF; CDR3nt: TGTGCCAGCCTTATTTCGCCGGGAGGTACCTACGAGCAGTACTTC